These T cell receptor beta chains were read from a single sample in a study of T cell responses to AZD1222 COVID-19 vaccine. Repertoires were generated with immunoSEQ multiplex PCR, while TCRdb's copy carries only in-frame clones and drops some. The top ten clones hold around 1% of a sample with about 160,000 clones, 92% of them seen once. The specimen was peripheral blood, collected 28 days after the second AZD1222 dose. These receptors all stem from an adult who received the AZD1222 COVID-19 vaccine. Both conserved end residues are part of each CDR3. The D gene is left open where the match is weak. Only part of the rows carry a size: once, few, many, or a class if the clone is expanded.

D gene,clone size,V gene,J gene,CDR3 protein,CDR3 DNA
NA,NA,TRBV5-6,TRBJ1-2,CASSLNYGYTF,TGTGCCAGCAGCCTTAACTATGGCTACACCTTC
TRBD1,NA,TRBV5-8,TRBJ1-1,CASSLTGAITEAFF,TGTGCCAGCAGCTTAACAGGGGCTATTACTGAAGCTTTCTTT
NA,NA,TRBV10-1,TRBJ2-2,CASSDGGRETGELFF,TGCGCCAGCAGTGATGGGGGGCGGGAGACCGGGGAGCTGTTTTTT
NA,NA,TRBV23-1,TRBJ2-1,CASSQSKTGNEQFF,TGCGCCAGCAGTCAATCCAAGACGGGCAATGAGCAGTTCTTC
NA,few,TRBV18,TRBJ2-5,CASSPVPETQYF,TGTGCCAGCTCACCGGTCCCAGAGACCCAGTACTTC
NA,NA,TRBV6-5,TRBJ1-5,CASSFSDGRNQPQHF,TGTGCCAGCAGTTTTTCGGACGGCCGCAATCAGCCCCAGCATTTT
TRBD1,NA,TRBV7-8,TRBJ1-5,CASSTGQGVVNQPQHF,TGTGCCAGCAGCACAGGACAGGGGGTCGTCAATCAGCCCCAGCATTTT
TRBD1,once,TRBV10-3,TRBJ2-7,CATRSGQGGSYEQYF,TGTGCCACCCGCTCGGGACAGGGGGGCTCCTACGAGCAGTACTTC
TRBD1,NA,TRBV7-2,TRBJ1-1,CASSLGGDRISFF,TGTGCCAGCAGCTTAGGGGGGGACAGGATTTCTTTCTTT
NA,NA,TRBV29-1,TRBJ2-7,CSVGEVEQYF,TGCAGCGTTGGGGAAGTCGAGCAGTACTTC
NA,medium-sized,TRBV4-1,TRBJ1-2,CASSPSGYGDTNYGYTF,TGCGCCAGCAGCCCCTCCGGATATGGGGATACTAACTATGGCTACACCTTC
NA,NA,TRBV20-1,TRBJ1-4,CSASRGPTNEKLFF,TGCAGTGCTAGTAGGGGTCCAACTAATGAAAAACTGTTTTTT
NA,NA,TRBV5-6,TRBJ2-3,CASTSDFYTDTQYF,TGTGCCAGCACCTCGGACTTTTACACAGATACGCAGTATTTT
NA,NA,TRBV19,TRBJ2-2,CASSPMDGLTGELFF,TGTGCCAGTAGTCCTATGGACGGCCTCACCGGGGAGCTGTTTTTT
NA,NA,TRBV12-3/TRBV12-4,TRBJ1-2,CASSFGGGYTF,TGTGCCAGCAGTTTCGGAGGAGGCTACACCTTC
NA,NA,TRBV7-2,TRBJ1-1,CASSLEGGVYTEAFF,TGTGCCAGCAGCTTAGAGGGGGGAGTTTATACTGAAGCTTTCTTT
TRBD1,NA,TRBV27,TRBJ1-5,CATSGGFNQPQHF,TGTGCCACCTCAGGGGGGTTCAATCAGCCCCAGCATTTT
TRBD1,NA,TRBV2,TRBJ1-5,CASSGQGASNQPQHF,TGTGCCAGCAGTGGTCAGGGGGCGAGCAATCAGCCCCAGCATTTT
NA,NA,TRBV6-5,TRBJ1-2,CASSYSTPGRGYGYTF,TGTGCCAGCAGTTACTCCACTCCCGGCAGGGGATATGGCTACACCTTC
NA,NA,TRBV10-3,TRBJ2-7,CAISDKGSSYEQYF,TGTGCCATCAGTGACAAGGGGAGCTCCTACGAGCAGTACTTC
NA,NA,TRBV29-1,TRBJ1-2,CSVDTGIEAYYGYTF,TGCAGCGTTGACACAGGGATTGAGGCTTACTATGGCTACACCTTC
NA,NA,TRBV6-6,TRBJ1-1,CASRDWGDTEAFF,TGTGCCAGCAGGGACTGGGGGGACACTGAAGCTTTCTTT
TRBD1,once,TRBV5-5,TRBJ1-1,CASSLGDRGGTEAFF,TGTGCCAGCAGCTTGGGCGACAGGGGAGGAACTGAAGCTTTCTTT
TRBD1,NA,TRBV10-3,TRBJ1-2,CAIRGQGGDGYTF,TGTGCCATCAGAGGACAGGGTGGCGATGGCTACACCTTC
NA,NA,TRBV30,TRBJ1-6,CAWSVLEGSDSPLHF,TGTGCCTGGAGTGTACTGGAGGGGTCGGATTCACCCCTCCACTTT
TRBD1,NA,TRBV3-1/TRBV3-2,TRBJ2-7,CASSPSTGTGKSYEQYF,TGTGCCAGCAGCCCAAGCACTGGGACAGGGAAATCCTACGAGCAGTACTTC
NA,NA,TRBV12-3/TRBV12-4,TRBJ1-3,CASRTGMGNTIYF,TGTGCCAGCAGAACGGGAATGGGAAACACCATATATTTT
NA,once,TRBV29-1,TRBJ1-3,CSAGAGGNTIYF,TGCAGCGCTGGTGCGGGTGGAAACACCATATATTTT
NA,NA,TRBV30,TRBJ1-5,CAWASRGRQPQHF,TGTGCCTGGGCCTCGCGGGGAAGGCAGCCCCAGCATTTT
TRBD2,once,TRBV9,TRBJ2-3,CASSAGVTTDTQYF,TGTGCCAGCAGTGCGGGGGTGACCACAGATACGCAGTATTTT
NA,NA,TRBV10-3,TRBJ1-6,CAITLDPGISPLHF,TGTGCCATCACCTTGGACCCCGGGATTTCACCCCTCCACTTT
NA,once,TRBV7-7,TRBJ2-7,CASSYQQGDEQYF,TGTGCTAGCAGTTATCAACAGGGCGACGAGCAGTACTTC
NA,NA,TRBV6-5,TRBJ2-2,CASSTWVTNTGELFF,TGTGCCAGCAGTACCTGGGTCACCAACACCGGGGAGCTGTTTTTT
NA,once,TRBV5-1,TRBJ1-2,CASSLGSAEDGYTF,TGCGCCAGCAGCTTGGGGTCGGCAGAGGATGGCTACACCTTC
TRBD2,NA,TRBV4-1,TRBJ2-7,CASSQDSGENEQYF,TGCGCCAGCAGCCAGGATAGCGGGGAAAACGAGCAGTACTTC
TRBD1,NA,TRBV18,TRBJ1-1,CASSPTGALWNTEAFF,TGTGCCAGCTCTCCGACAGGGGCCTTATGGAACACTGAAGCTTTCTTT
TRBD1,NA,TRBV14,TRBJ2-7,CASSQVVAGGEQYF,TGTGCCAGCAGCCAAGTCGTGGCAGGGGGCGAGCAGTACTTC
TRBD1,NA,TRBV7-6,TRBJ2-7,CASSPLQGAAYEQYF,TGTGCCAGCAGCCCGTTACAGGGGGCGGCCTACGAGCAGTACTTC
TRBD1,NA,TRBV19,TRBJ1-2,CASSNRDRVYGYTF,TGTGCCAGTAGTAACCGGGACAGGGTGTATGGCTACACCTTC
NA,NA,TRBV2,TRBJ1-4,CASIHGTNEKLFF,TGTGCCAGCATACACGGAACGAATGAAAAACTGTTTTTT
TRBD1,NA,TRBV2,TRBJ2-7,CASTASLTGTYEQYF,TGTGCCAGCACCGCCTCCTTGACAGGGACCTACGAGCAGTACTTC
NA,NA,TRBV9,TRBJ1-3,CASSVEGAGNTIYF,TGTGCCAGCAGCGTAGAAGGGGCTGGAAACACCATATATTTT
TRBD2,NA,TRBV3-1/TRBV3-2,TRBJ2-3,CASSPPPHSAGGWDTQYF,TGTGCCAGCAGTCCTCCCCCCCACTCAGCGGGGGGATGGGATACGCAGTATTTT
NA,NA,TRBV4-1,TRBJ1-2,CASSSRDQGYTF,TGCGCCAGCAGCTCACGGGATCAGGGCTACACCTTC
NA,NA,TRBV7-6,TRBJ1-1,CASSLLGGMNTEAFF,TGTGCCAGCAGCTTACTTGGGGGAATGAACACTGAAGCTTTCTTT
TRBD1,NA,TRBV7-9,TRBJ1-1,CASSFTGGGGDTEAFF,TGTGCCAGCAGCTTTACAGGGGGCGGTGGGGACACTGAAGCTTTCTTT
NA,NA,TRBV12-3/TRBV12-4,TRBJ2-1,CASSLAQANEQFF,TGTGCCAGCAGTTTAGCGCAAGCCAATGAGCAGTTCTTC
NA,NA,TRBV11-2,TRBJ2-3,CASSLDPIVTSTDTQYF,TGTGCCAGCAGCTTAGATCCGATCGTCACTAGCACAGATACGCAGTATTTT
TRBD1,many,TRBV6-6,TRBJ1-1,CASSYEDRASFF,TGTGCCAGCAGTTACGAGGACAGGGCATCTTTCTTT
NA,NA,TRBV9,TRBJ2-3,CASSSADRTDTQYF,TGTGCCAGCAGCTCTGCGGACCGAACAGATACGCAGTATTTT
NA,NA,TRBV6-6,TRBJ1-2,CASSYSGGRNYGYTF,TGTGCCAGCAGTTACTCCGGGGGACGGAACTATGGCTACACCTTC
TRBD2,NA,TRBV18,TRBJ2-3,CASSPASGEDTQYF,TGTGCCAGCTCACCGGCTAGCGGGGAAGATACGCAGTATTTT
NA,once,TRBV18,TRBJ1-1,CASSPQARGNTEAFF,TGTGCCAGCTCACCACAGGCCAGGGGGAACACTGAAGCTTTCTTT
TRBD1,NA,TRBV5-6,TRBJ2-1,CASSGGTVGQFF,TGTGCCAGCAGCGGTGGGACAGTGGGGCAGTTCTTC
NA,NA,TRBV9,TRBJ1-2,CASSVEDGYYGYTF,TGTGCCAGCAGCGTCGAGGACGGTTACTATGGCTACACCTTC
NA,NA,TRBV9,TRBJ1-2,CASSVEGDGYGYTF,TGTGCCAGCAGCGTAGAAGGGGACGGCTATGGCTACACCTTC
NA,NA,TRBV30,TRBJ2-1,CAWSVFNEQFF,TGTGCCTGGAGTGTCTTCAATGAGCAGTTCTTC